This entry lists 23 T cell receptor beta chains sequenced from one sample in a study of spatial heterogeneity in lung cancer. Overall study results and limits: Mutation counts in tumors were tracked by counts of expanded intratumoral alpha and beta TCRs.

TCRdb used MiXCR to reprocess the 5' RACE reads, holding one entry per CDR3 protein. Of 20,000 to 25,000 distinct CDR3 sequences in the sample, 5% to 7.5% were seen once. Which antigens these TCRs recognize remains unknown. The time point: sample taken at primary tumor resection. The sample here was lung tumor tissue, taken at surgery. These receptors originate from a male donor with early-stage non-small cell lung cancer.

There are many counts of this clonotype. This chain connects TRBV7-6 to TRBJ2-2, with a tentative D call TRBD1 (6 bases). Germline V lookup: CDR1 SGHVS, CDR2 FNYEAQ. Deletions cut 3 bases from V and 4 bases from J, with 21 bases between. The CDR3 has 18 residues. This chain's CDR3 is CASSFQGSWQGSTGELFF. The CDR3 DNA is TGTGCCAGCAGCTTCCAGGGGAGTTGGCAGGGAAGCACCGGGGAGCTGTTTTTT.

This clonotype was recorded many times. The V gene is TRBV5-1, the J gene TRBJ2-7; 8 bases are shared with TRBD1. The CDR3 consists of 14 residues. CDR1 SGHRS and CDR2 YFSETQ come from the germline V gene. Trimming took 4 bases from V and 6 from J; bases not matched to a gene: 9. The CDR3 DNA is TGCGCCAGCAGCCCGGGACAGGAGGGGGCCGAGCAGTACTTC. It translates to CASSPGQEGAEQYF.

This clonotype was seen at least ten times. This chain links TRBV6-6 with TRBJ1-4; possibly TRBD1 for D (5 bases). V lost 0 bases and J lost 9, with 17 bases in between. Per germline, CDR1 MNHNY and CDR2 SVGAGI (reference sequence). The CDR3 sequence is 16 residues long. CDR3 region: CASSYSSGGEVKKLFF. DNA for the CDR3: TGTGCCAGCAGTTACTCCTCGGGAGGGGAGGTGAAAAAACTGTTTTTT.

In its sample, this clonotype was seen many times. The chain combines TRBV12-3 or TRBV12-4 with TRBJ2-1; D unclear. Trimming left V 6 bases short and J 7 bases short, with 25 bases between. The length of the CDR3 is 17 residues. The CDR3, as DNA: TGTGCCAGCAGCTTACCTCGGACGGATGGGATGAGGAATGAGCAGTTCTTC. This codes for CASSLPRTDGMRNEQFF.

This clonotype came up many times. CDR3 nucleotide sequence: TGCAGTGCGAAGGGGTTTATGAACACTGAAGCTTTCTTT. Its translation: CSAKGFMNTEAFF. The chain links TRBV20-1 to TRBJ1-1; the D gene is possibly TRBD1 (5 bases). The CDR3 loop spans 13 amino acids. V lost 6 bases and J lost 0, with 11 bases in between. Germline V gene lookup returns CDR1 DFQATT and CDR2 SNEGSKA (reference sequence).

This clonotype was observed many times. CDR3 amino acids: CSARPGLAGGQETQYF. The CDR3 DNA reads as TGCAGTGCTAGACCGGGACTAGCGGGGGGTCAAGAGACCCAGTACTTC. This chain links TRBV20-1 with TRBJ2-5, with 15 nucleotides matching TRBD2. The CDR3 sequence is 16 residues long. CDR1 and CDR2 from the germline V gene are DFQATT and SNEGSKA (reference sequence). J lost 2 bases, V lost 2 bases, and 3 bases had no gene match.

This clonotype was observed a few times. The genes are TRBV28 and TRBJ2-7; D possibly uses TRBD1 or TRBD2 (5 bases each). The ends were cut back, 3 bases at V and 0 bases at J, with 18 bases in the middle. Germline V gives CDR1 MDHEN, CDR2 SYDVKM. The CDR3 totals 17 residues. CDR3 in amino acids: CASSLGRHGTLSYEQYF. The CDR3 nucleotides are TGTGCCAGCAGTTTGGGGAGACATGGGACCCTCTCCTACGAGCAGTACTTC.

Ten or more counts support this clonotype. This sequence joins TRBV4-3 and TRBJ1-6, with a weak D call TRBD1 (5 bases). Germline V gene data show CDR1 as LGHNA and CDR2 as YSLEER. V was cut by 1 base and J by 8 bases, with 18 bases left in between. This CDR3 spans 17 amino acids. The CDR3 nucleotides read TGCGCCAGCAGCCAAGGAGGACTGGGCCTAGGGGATTCACCCCTCCACTTT. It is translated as CASSQGGLGLGDSPLHF.

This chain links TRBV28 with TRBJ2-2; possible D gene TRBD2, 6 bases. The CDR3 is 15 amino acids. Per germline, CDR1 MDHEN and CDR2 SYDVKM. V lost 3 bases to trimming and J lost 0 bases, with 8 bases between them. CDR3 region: CASSLWGANTGELFF. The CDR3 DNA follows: TGTGCCAGCAGTTTGTGGGGGGCGAACACCGGGGAGCTGTTTTTT. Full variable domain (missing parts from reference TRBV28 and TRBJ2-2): DVKVTQSSRYLVKRTGEKVFLECVQDMDHENMFWYRQDPGLGLRLIYFSYDVKMKEKGDIPEGYSVSREKKERFSLILESASTNQTSMYLCASSLWGANTGELFFGEGSRLTVL.

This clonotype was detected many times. The CDR3 coding sequence is TGCAGCGTTGCTGACAGGGCTGGGGCCAACGTCCTGACTTTC. It is translated as CSVADRAGANVLTF. V and J are TRBV29-1 and TRBJ2-6; 7 nucleotides align to TRBD1. CDR1 and CDR2 (germline): SQVTM, ANQGSEA. V shed 4 bases, J shed 2 bases, and the junction held 2 bases outside the gene matches. This CDR3 contains 14 residues.

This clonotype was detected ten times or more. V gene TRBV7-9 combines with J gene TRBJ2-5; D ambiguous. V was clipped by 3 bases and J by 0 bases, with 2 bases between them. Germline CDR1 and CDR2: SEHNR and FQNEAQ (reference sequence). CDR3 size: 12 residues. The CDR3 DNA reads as TGTGCCAGCAGCTTTTACCAAGAGACCCAGTACTTC. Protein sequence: CASSFYQETQYF.

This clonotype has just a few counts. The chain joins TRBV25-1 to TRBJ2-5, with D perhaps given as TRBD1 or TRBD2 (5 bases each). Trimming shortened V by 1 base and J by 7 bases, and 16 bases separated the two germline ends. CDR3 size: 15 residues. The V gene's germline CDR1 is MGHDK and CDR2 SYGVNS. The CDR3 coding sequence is TGTGCCAGCAGTGAATTTGGGGACCTGATGGGGACCCAGTACTTC. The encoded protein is CASSEFGDLMGTQYF.

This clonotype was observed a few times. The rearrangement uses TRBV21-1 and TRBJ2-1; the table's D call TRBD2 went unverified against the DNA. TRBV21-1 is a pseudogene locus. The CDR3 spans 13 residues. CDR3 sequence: CASGTSGYNEQFF. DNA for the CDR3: TGTGCCAGCGGGACTAGCGGTTACAATGAGCAGTTCTTC.

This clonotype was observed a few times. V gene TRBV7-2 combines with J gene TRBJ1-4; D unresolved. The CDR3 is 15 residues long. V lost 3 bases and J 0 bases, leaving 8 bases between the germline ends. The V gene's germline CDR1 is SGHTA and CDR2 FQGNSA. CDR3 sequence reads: CASSLAVATNEKLFF. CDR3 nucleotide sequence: TGTGCCAGCAGCTTGGCGGTCGCAACTAATGAAAAACTGTTTTTT. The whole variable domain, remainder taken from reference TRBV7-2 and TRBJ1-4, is GAGVSQSPSNKVTEKGKDVELRCDPISGHTALYWYRQSLGQGLEFLIYFQGNSAPDKSGLPSDRFSAERTGGSVSTLTIQRTQQEDSAVYLCASSLAVATNEKLFFGSGTQLSVL.

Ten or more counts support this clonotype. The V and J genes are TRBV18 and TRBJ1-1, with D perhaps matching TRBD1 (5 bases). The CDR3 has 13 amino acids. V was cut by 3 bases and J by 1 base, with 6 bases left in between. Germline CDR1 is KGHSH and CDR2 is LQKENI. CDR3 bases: TGTGCCAGCTCACCCCAGGGGAACACTGAAGCTTTCTTT. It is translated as CASSPQGNTEAFF.

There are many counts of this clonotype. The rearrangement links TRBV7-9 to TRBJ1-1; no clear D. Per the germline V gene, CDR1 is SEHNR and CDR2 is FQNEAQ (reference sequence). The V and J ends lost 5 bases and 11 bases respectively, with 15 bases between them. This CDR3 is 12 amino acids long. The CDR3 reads CASSPSLSRAFF. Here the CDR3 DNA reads TGTGCCAGCAGCCCTTCTCTCTCGAGGGCTTTCTTT.

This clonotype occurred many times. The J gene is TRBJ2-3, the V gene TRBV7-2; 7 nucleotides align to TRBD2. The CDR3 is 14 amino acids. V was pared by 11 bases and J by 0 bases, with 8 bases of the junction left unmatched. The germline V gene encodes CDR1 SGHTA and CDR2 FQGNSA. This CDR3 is CACGRGVSTDTQYF. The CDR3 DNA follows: TGTGCCTGCGGACGGGGGGTTAGCACAGATACGCAGTATTTT.

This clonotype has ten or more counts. The CDR3 reads CASSLRQGGNEKLFF. In nucleotides, the CDR3 is TGTGCCAGCAGCTTAAGGCAGGGGGGTAATGAAAAACTGTTTTTT. The V call is TRBV13, the J call TRBJ1-4, with 7 bases that match TRBD1. CDR3 length: 15 amino acids. CDR1 and CDR2 (germline): PRHDT, FYEKMQ (reference sequence). With V trimmed by 2 bases and J by 4 bases, 4 bases remained unmatched.

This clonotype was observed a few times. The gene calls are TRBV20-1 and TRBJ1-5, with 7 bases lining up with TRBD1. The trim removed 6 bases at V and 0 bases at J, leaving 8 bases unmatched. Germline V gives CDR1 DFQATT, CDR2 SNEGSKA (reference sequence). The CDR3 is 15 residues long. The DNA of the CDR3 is TGCAGTGCAACCGGGACAGTTTATAGCAATCAGCCCCAGCATTTT. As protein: CSATGTVYSNQPQHF.

This CDR3 is CASSWTTGNTEAFF. DNA for the CDR3: TGCGCCAGCAGCTGGACGACAGGGAACACTGAAGCTTTCTTT. This chain joins TRBV5-1 and TRBJ1-1; the D gene is possibly TRBD1 (6 bases). V gave up 3 bases and J gave up 1 base, with 10 bases separating them. The CDR3 has 14 amino acids. Germline V gene lookup returns CDR1 SGHRS and CDR2 YFSETQ.

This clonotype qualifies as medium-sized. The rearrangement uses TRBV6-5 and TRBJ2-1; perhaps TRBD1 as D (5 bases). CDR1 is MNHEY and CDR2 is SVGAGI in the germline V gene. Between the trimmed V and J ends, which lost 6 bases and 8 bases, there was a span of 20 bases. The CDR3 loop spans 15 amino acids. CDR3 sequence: CASRPDGPGPHEQFF. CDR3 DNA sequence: TGTGCCAGCAGACCTGATGGGCCAGGGCCTCATGAGCAGTTCTTC.

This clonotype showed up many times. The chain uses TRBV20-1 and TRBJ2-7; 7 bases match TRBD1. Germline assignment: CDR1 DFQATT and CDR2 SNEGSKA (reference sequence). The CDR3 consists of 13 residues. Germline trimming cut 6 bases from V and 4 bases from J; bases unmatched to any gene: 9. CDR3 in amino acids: CSARQGNSYEQYF. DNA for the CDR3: TGCAGTGCCCGACAGGGTAATTCTTACGAGCAGTACTTC.

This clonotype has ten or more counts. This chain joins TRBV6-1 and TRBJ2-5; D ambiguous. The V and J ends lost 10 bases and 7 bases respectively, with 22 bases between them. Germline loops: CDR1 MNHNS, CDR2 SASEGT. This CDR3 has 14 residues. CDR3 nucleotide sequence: TGTGCCATTCTAGGCCCCCGGCCCCCCGGGACCCAGTACTTC. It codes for CAILGPRPPGTQYF.